These 18 T cell receptor beta chains share one sample of origin, sequenced in a study of technical replicates of blood from a few donors. TCRdb's table, derived via immunoSEQ multiplex PCR, lists solely in-frame clones and lacks some. The table shows over 75,000 clones, with approximately 96% occurring only once. The sequenced sample consisted of T cells isolated from PBMCs. The source of these receptors is a human donor in good health.

The V gene is TRBV4-2, the J gene TRBJ1-3; D gene ambiguous. Trimming took 2 bases from V and 0 from J, leaving 8 bases between them. This CDR3 is built from 15 residues. Germline V gives CDR1 LGHNA, CDR2 YNFKEQ. Here the CDR3 DNA reads TGTGCCAGCAGCCAAAACTTACTCTCTGGAAACACCATATATTTT. It is translated as CASSQNLLSGNTIYF.

The rearrangement links TRBV28 to TRBJ2-7; D perhaps matches TRBD1 (5 bases). The CDR3 covers 15 residues. Germline V lookup: CDR1 MDHEN, CDR2 SYDVKM. Trimming stripped 5 bases from V and 1 base from J, with 15 bases between. The CDR3 here is CASSPMTEHSYEQYF. CDR3 bases: TGTGCCAGCAGTCCGATGACAGAACATTCCTACGAGCAGTACTTC.

The chain links TRBV9 to TRBJ2-7, with 7 positions matching TRBD1. CDR1 is SGDLS and CDR2 is YYNGEE in the germline V gene. J gave up 2 bases and V 3 bases, and 5 bases lay outside the gene matches. This CDR3 has 14 residues. The CDR3 nucleotides read TGTGCCAGCAGCGAGGGACAGAACGCCTACGAGCAGTACTTC. Its protein is CASSEGQNAYEQYF.

This chain uses TRBV5-1 with TRBJ2-1, with D possibly matching TRBD1 (6 bases). Per germline, CDR1 SGHRS and CDR2 YFSETQ. The V and J ends lost 0 bases and 10 bases respectively, with 8 bases between them. CDR3 size: 12 residues. The CDR3 DNA reads as TGCGCCAGCAGCTTGGAGAGGGGGGAGCAGTTCTTC. This codes for CASSLERGEQFF.

This sequence joins TRBV27 and TRBJ1-2; possibly TRBD1 for D (5 bases). The CDR3 length is 14 residues. The germline CDR1 and CDR2 sequences are MNHEY and SMNVEV (reference sequence). The V end lost 7 bases, the J end lost 5 bases, and 17 bases lay between the germline ends. The CDR3 nucleotides read TGTGCCAGCACGCCCAACGGAGGGGTGTATGGCTACACCTTC. Protein: CASTPNGGVYGYTF.

V and J are TRBV5-4 and TRBJ2-1, with 8 bases identical to TRBD2. The J segment lost 6 bases and the V segment lost 7 bases, leaving 9 bases of the junction unmatched. The CDR3 spans 14 residues. Germline CDR1 is SGHNT and CDR2 is YYREEE (reference sequence). The CDR3 DNA is TGTGCCAGCTCGTCCAAGCGGGAGTCCAATGAGCAGTTCTTC. As protein: CASSSKRESNEQFF.

V is TRBV27 and J is TRBJ1-1, with D possibly being TRBD1 (6 bases). CDR1 is MNHEY and CDR2 is SMNVEV in the germline V gene (reference sequence). V was trimmed by 2 bases and J by 0 bases, leaving 16 bases between them. The CDR3 contains 17 residues. In DNA form, the CDR3 reads TGTGCCAGCAGTTTAAGGGGGGGGCTAACCATGAACACTGAAGCTTTCTTT. Its protein is CASSLRGGLTMNTEAFF.

The gene calls are TRBV29-1 and TRBJ2-7, with 7 bases matching TRBD1. This CDR3 region has 13 residues. V lost 4 bases, J lost 6 bases, and 9 bases stayed unmatched. CDR1 is SQVTM, CDR2 ANQGSEA, per germline. This CDR3 is CSVGRSGQREQYF. Here the CDR3 DNA reads TGCAGCGTTGGACGCTCGGGACAGCGCGAGCAGTACTTC.

This sequence joins TRBV15 and TRBJ2-6; no clear D. Trimming took 4 bases from V and 0 from J, leaving 13 bases between them. The CDR3 has 17 residues. Germline V gene data show CDR1 as LNHNV and CDR2 as YYDKDF (reference sequence). The CDR3 loop reads CATSKEQIGSGANVLTF. The CDR3 coding sequence is TGTGCCACCAGCAAAGAGCAAATCGGCTCTGGGGCCAACGTCCTGACTTTC.

V gene TRBV18 combines with J gene TRBJ2-7; 10 bases match TRBD1. The trim removed 3 bases at V and 3 bases at J, leaving 5 bases unmatched. Per germline, CDR1 KGHSH and CDR2 LQKENI. This CDR3 spans 15 amino acids. This chain's CDR3 is CASSPGQGHFYEQYF. CDR3 DNA: TGTGCCAGCTCACCGGGACAGGGGCACTTCTACGAGCAGTACTTC.

This chain uses TRBV5-4 with TRBJ1-1; 7 nucleotides align to TRBD1. Germline V CDR1 and CDR2: SGHNT, YYREEE (reference sequence). Trimming cost V 2 bases and J 4 bases; bases outside gene matches: 17. The CDR3 loop spans 18 amino acids. DNA for the CDR3: TGTGCCAGCAGCTTTCCCAATCTAGGACAGGAACCTCTCACTGAAGCTTTCTTT. It specifies CASSFPNLGQEPLTEAFF.

This clone was observed a single time. The chain carries TRBV21-1 and TRBJ2-1; TRBD2 was called by the table and not checked on the DNA. TRBV21-1 is noted as a pseudogene. This CDR3 has 16 amino acids. The CDR3 is CASSPSGRYSYNEQFF. The CDR3 nucleotides are TGTGCCAGCAGTCCGAGTGGTCGGTACTCCTACAATGAGCAGTTCTTC.

The chain uses TRBV6-6 and TRBJ2-7; D is unresolved. There are 15 residues in the CDR3. Trimming cost V 0 bases and J 0 bases, with 9 bases left between them. CDR1 is MNHNY, CDR2 SVGAGI, per germline (reference sequence). CDR3 DNA sequence: TGTGCCAGCAGTTACTCGACTCAAAGCTCCTACGAGCAGTACTTC. This gives the protein CASSYSTQSSYEQYF.

The chain joins TRBV19 to TRBJ2-7, with unresolved D. The CDR3 length is 15 residues. The ends were cut back, 3 bases at V and 4 bases at J, with 16 bases in the middle. CDR1 and CDR2 (germline): LNHDA, SQIVND (reference sequence). The CDR3 sequence: CASSMEIPPAYEQYF. The CDR3 coding sequence is TGTGCCAGTAGTATGGAGATCCCCCCGGCATACGAGCAGTACTTC.

V and J are TRBV5-1 and TRBJ2-1; the D gene is possibly TRBD1 (5 bases). Trimming took off 1 base at V and 1 base at J, with 9 bases between the two ends. CDR1 is SGHRS, CDR2 YFSETQ, per germline. The CDR3 has 15 residues. The CDR3 bases are TGCGCCAGCAGCTTGCAGGGCCCGTCCTACAATGAGCAGTTCTTC. This sequence encodes CASSLQGPSYNEQFF.

The chain couples TRBV7-6 to TRBJ1-3, with D possibly TRBD1 on 5 matching bases. This CDR3 contains 15 residues. Germline CDR1 reads SGHVS; CDR2 reads FNYEAQ. Trimming cost V 6 bases and J 2 bases, with 14 bases left between them. The CDR3 region is CASSPDIAAGNTIYF. The CDR3 DNA sequence: TGTGCCAGCAGTCCGGACATCGCCGCTGGAAACACCATATATTTT.

This chain links TRBV19 with TRBJ2-3, with 11 positions matching TRBD2. CDR1 and CDR2 from the germline V gene are LNHDA and SQIVND (reference sequence). The CDR3 is 18 amino acids. V trimming: 11 bases; J trimming: 0 bases; junction bases outside the gene matches: 16. The CDR3 nucleotides are TGTGCCGGTACTTTAACGCCTAGCGGGAGGTCTAGCACAGATACGCAGTATTTT. This sequence encodes CAGTLTPSGRSSTDTQYF.

This sequence joins TRBV4-3 and TRBJ1-2; D remains ambiguous. The CDR3 consists of 15 residues. Germline values: CDR1 LGHNA, CDR2 YSLEER. Trimming took off 0 bases at V and 8 bases at J, with 16 bases between the two ends. CDR3: CASSQDGERVLGYTF. The CDR3 DNA follows: TGCGCCAGCAGCCAAGATGGAGAGAGGGTTTTAGGCTACACCTTC.